The TCR beta chain described here comes from a study of identical twins. Study-wide points: For out-of-frame beta sequences, excess twin sharing was weaker. Without tracking the same donors, conclusions rested on cross-sectional statistical analysis. Modelling approaches yielded underestimates of out-of-frame TCR alpha sharing between monozygotic twins. For cord blood, abundant beta clonotypes had fewer insertions, unlike memory repertoires, which showed none.

One entry per CDR3 protein results from TCRdb running MiXCR on the 5' RACE reads. This table holds hundreds of thousands of distinct CDR3 sequences, under 9% found once. Note on this clonotype: Its specificity is unknown.

CDR1 SQVTM and CDR2 ANQGSEA come from the germline V gene. CDR3 size: 12 residues. Trimming removed 4 bases from V and 4 bases from J, with 10 bases in between. A further study also used this sample, focusing on yellow fever vaccine responses in identical twins.

The chain has TRBV29-1 and TRBJ1-2; D gene uncertain. The TCR comes from a woman aged 18-30 years in good health. The sample taken for sequencing was PBMCs. The chain's CDR3 is CSVAGSGYGYTF. CDR3 bases: TGCAGCGTTGCAGGAAGTGGCTATGGCTACACCTTC.